This TCR beta chain was captured in a study of blood T cell repertoires in COVID-19. Study-level information: The cDNA or gDNA used as material had been derived from T cells, B-cell-depleted T cells, or PBMCs.

Data came from immunoSEQ multiplex PCR; TCRdb stores just in-frame clones and leaves some out. The table has roughly 190,000 clones, roughly 80% seen once. The germline gives CDR1 MNHEY, CDR2 SVGAGI. CDR3 length: 14 residues. About this clone: A read error may produce the germline difference seen at one junction end.

The TCR comes from a human donor in a cohort sampled during active COVID-19. This chain connects TRBV6-5 to TRBJ1-5, with 10 bases matching TRBD1. The sample consisted of peripheral blood. The CDR3 loop is CASNYDRGPSARHF. CDR3 DNA: TGTGCCAGCAATTACGACAGGGGGCCCTCCGCGAGGCATTTT.